This entry is about one T cell receptor (beta chain). The data were taken from a study of blood T cell repertoires in COVID-19. Study information: From the United States, Italy and Spain came samples of acute and convalescent COVID-19. The cDNA or gDNA used as material had been derived from T cells, B-cell-depleted T cells, or PBMCs.

Original data processing: Estimation of nucleated cell counts was performed using reference gene primer amplification. Profiling relied on immunoSEQ multiplex PCR, and the TCRdb table lists in-frame clones only, not all of them. V, J and clone size reflect that table, while D and trimming were determined from the DNA. Of about 250,000 clones in the sample, around 88% are singletons; the top ten hold more than 1.2%. The germline CDR1 and CDR2 sequences are SGHTA and FQGNSA. The CDR3 consists of 12 residues. Trimming pared 5 bases from V and 6 bases from J, leaving 9 bases between. The specimen sequenced was peripheral blood. The rearrangement joins TRBV7-2 to TRBJ2-3; D is undetermined. The source of this sequence is a man aged 80 or over with acute or convalescent COVID-19. The CDR3 DNA reads TGTGCCAGCAGCCCAACTTTTGATACGCAGTATTTT. Amino acids: CASSPTFDTQYF.